This TCR beta chain was observed in a study of Ad26.COV2.S vaccination and SARS-CoV-2 variants. Treatment in this sample: around 19 received Ad26.COV2.S at low or high dose, single or two shots; several received placebo; per-sample allocation not given. Each sample was drawn 63 days after the first injection (of vaccine or placebo). J gave up 7 bases and V 0 bases, and 23 bases lay outside the gene matches. Germline values: CDR1 LGHDT, CDR2 YNNKEL (reference sequence). The CDR3 loop spans 21 amino acids. Data came from immunoSEQ multiplex PCR; TCRdb stores just in-frame clones and leaves some out. The sample has hundreds of thousands of clones, 70% to 90% seen once.

The sequence came from a person aged 18-60 years who received the Ad26.COV2.S COVID-19 vaccine or a placebo. The V gene is TRBV3-1 (or the pseudogene TRBV3-2), the J gene TRBJ2-2; 7 nucleotides agree with TRBD2. The starting material was peripheral blood, obtained in a trial of Ad26.COV2.S vaccine versus placebo. The chain's CDR3 is CASSQEKTLGVGGPRGGELFF. The CDR3 nucleotides read TGTGCCAGCAGCCAAGAAAAAACCTTAGGTGTGGGAGGGCCTCGAGGCGGGGAGCTGTTTTTT.